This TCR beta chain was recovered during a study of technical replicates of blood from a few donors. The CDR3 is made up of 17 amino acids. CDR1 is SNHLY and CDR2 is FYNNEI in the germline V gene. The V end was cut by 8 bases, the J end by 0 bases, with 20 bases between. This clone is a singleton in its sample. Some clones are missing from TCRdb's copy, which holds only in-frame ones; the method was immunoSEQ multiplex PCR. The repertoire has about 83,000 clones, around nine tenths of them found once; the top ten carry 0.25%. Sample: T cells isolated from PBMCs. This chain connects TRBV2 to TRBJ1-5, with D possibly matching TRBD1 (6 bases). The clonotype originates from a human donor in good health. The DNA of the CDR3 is TGTGCCAGCGCCTCGGGCTGGACAGTCTATAGCAATCAGCCCCAGCATTTT. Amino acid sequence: CASASGWTVYSNQPQHF.